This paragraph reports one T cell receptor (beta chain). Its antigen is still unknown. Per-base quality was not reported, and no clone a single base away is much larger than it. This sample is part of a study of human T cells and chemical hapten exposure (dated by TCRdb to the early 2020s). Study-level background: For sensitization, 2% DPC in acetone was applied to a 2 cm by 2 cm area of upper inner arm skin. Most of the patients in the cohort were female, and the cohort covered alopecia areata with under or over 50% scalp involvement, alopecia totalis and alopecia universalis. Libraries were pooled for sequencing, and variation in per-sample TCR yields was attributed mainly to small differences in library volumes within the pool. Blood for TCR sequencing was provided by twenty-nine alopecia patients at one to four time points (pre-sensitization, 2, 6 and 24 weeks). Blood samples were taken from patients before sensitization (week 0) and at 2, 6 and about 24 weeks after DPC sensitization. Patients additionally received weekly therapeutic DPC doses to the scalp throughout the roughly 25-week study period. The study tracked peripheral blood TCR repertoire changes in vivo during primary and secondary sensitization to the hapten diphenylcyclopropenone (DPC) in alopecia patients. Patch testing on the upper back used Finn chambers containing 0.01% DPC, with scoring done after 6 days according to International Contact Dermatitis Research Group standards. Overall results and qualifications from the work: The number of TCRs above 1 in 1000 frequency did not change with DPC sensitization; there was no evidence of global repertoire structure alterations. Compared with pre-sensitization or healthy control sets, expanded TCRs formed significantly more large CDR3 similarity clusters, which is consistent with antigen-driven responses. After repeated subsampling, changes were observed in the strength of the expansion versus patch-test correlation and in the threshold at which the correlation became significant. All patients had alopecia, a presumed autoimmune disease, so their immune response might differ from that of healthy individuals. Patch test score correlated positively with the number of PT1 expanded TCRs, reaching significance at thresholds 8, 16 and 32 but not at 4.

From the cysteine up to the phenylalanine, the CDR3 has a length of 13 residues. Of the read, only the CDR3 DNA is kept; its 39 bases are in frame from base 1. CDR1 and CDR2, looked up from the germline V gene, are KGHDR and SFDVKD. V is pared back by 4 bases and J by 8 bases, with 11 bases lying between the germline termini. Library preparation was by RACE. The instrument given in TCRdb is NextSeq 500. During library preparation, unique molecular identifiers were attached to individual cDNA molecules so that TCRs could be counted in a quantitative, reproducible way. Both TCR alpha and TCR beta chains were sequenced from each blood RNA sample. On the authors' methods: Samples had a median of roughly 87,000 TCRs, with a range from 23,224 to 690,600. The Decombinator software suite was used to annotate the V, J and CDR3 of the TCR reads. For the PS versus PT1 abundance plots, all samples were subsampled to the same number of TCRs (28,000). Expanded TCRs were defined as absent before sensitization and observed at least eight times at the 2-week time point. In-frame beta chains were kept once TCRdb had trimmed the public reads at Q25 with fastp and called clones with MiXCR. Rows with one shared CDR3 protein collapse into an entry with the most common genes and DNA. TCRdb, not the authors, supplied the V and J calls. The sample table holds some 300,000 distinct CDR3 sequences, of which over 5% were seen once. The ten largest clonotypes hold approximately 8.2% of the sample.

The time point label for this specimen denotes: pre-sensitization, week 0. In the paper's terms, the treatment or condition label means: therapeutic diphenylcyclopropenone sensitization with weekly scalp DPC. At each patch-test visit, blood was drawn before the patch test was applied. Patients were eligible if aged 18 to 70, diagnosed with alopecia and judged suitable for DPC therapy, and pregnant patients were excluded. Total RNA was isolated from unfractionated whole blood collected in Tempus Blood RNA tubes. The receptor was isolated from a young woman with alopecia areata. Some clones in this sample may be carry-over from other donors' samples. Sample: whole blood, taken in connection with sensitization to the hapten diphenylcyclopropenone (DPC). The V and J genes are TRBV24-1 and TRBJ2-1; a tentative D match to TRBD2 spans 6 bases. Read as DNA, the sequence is TGTGCCACCAGTGAGGTGGGGGGAGATGAGCAGTTCTTC. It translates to CATSEVGGDEQFF.